This record looks at one T cell receptor (beta chain) sequence and its context. This CDR3 region has 12 residues. Germline V gives CDR1 SNHLY, CDR2 FYNNEI. With 6 bases removed from V and 6 bases from J, the gap between germline ends came to 11 bases. RNA in amounts of about 0.5 to 1 ug was reverse transcribed with random hexamers. One entry per CDR3 protein results from TCRdb running MiXCR on the immunoSEQ multiplex PCR reads. Of some 120,000 distinct CDR3 sequences listed, nearly 95% are singletons. TCR beta from blood CD8+ and CD4+ T cells was sequenced. These data come from a study of CD8 T cells in Susac syndrome.

This clonotype originated in a human donor in good health. V usage is TRBV2 and J usage is TRBJ1-1; D might be TRBD1 (5 bases). Sequencing was performed on CD4+ T cells from PBMCs. CDR3 amino acids: CASRAGIAEAFF. In nucleotides, the CDR3 is TGTGCCAGCAGAGCAGGGATTGCTGAAGCTTTCTTT.